Listed here are 18 T cell receptor beta chains from one sample, sequenced in a study of blood T cell repertoires in COVID-19. Here immunoSEQ multiplex PCR was the method, and the copy in TCRdb shows in-frame clones only, minus some. The sample contains tens of thousands of clones, 90% of which appear only once. The sequencing sample was made of peripheral blood. These receptors all stem from a man at least 80 years old with acute or convalescent COVID-19.

The genes are TRBV5-1 and TRBJ1-1, with TRBD1 identical over 9 bases. Trimming took 1 base from V and 0 from J; bases not matched to a gene: 10. Germline V lookup: CDR1 SGHRS, CDR2 YFSETQ. The CDR3 loop spans 18 amino acids. This CDR3 is CASSLTIQGASVNTEAFF. The CDR3 DNA is TGCGCCAGCAGCTTGACCATACAGGGGGCTAGCGTGAACACTGAAGCTTTCTTT. The complete variable domain, with remaining parts taken from reference TRBV5-1 and TRBJ1-1, reads KAGVTQTPRYLIKTRGQQVTLSCSPISGHRSVSWYQQTPGQGLQFLFEYFSETQRNKGNFPGRFSGRQFSNSRSEMNVSTLELGDSALYLCASSLTIQGASVNTEAFFGQGTRLTVV.

This chain uses TRBV9 with TRBJ2-2, with TRBD1 identical over 7 bases. The CDR3 runs to 15 residues. V shed 3 bases, J shed 7 bases, and the junction held 9 bases outside the gene matches. The germline V gene encodes CDR1 SGDLS and CDR2 YYNGEE. This chain's CDR3 is CASSATGDSNGELFF. The DNA for the CDR3 is TGTGCCAGCAGCGCAACCGGGGACAGCAACGGGGAGCTGTTTTTT.

CDR3 protein: CATRTGQEQYF. The DNA of the CDR3 is TGTGCCACCAGGACAGGGCAAGAGCAGTACTTC. The chain couples TRBV19 to TRBJ2-7; 8 positions match TRBD1. The V and J ends lost 10 bases and 7 bases, in that order; junction bases with no gene match: 6. There are 11 residues in the CDR3. The germline CDR1 and CDR2 sequences are LNHDA and SQIVND (reference sequence).

The V gene is TRBV30, the J gene TRBJ2-2; TRBD1 aligns across 8 bases. Germline V gives CDR1 GTSNPN, CDR2 SVGIG (reference sequence). The CDR3 is 14 residues long. Trimming took 2 bases from V and 7 from J; bases not matched to a gene: 6. CDR3 loop: CAWSSGQDGGELFF. Here the CDR3 DNA reads TGTGCCTGGAGTTCGGGACAGGATGGCGGGGAGCTGTTTTTT.

The chain carries TRBV7-6 and TRBJ2-7; 7 positions match TRBD1. Germline assignment: CDR1 SGHVS and CDR2 FNYEAQ. This CDR3 contains 15 residues. Unmatched junction bases numbered 8, after V lost 4 bases and J lost 2 bases. The CDR3: CASSSRDRSTYEQYF. CDR3 nucleotides: TGTGCCAGCAGCTCTCGGGACAGATCGACCTACGAGCAGTACTTC.

V and J are TRBV19 and TRBJ2-3, with a tentative D call TRBD2 (6 bases). There are 13 residues in the CDR3. Between the trimmed V and J ends, which lost 3 bases and 2 bases, there was a span of 6 bases. Germline CDR1 is LNHDA and CDR2 is SQIVND (reference sequence). Written as DNA, the CDR3 is TGTGCCAGTAGTATGGGACTCACAGATACGCAGTATTTT. This encodes CASSMGLTDTQYF. The entire variable domain, with the rest obtained from reference TRBV19 and TRBJ2-3, is as follows: DGGITQSPKYLFRKEGQNVTLSCEQNLNHDAMYWYRQDPGQGLRLIYYSQIVNDFQKGDIAEGYSVSREKKESFPLTVTSAQKNPTAFYLCASSMGLTDTQYFGPGTRLTVL.

The rearrangement joins TRBV5-4 to TRBJ2-1; TRBD2 aligns across 13 bases. After removal of 4 bases from V and 1 base from J, the junction contained 2 bases not matched to a gene. The CDR3 loop spans 16 amino acids. The germline CDR1 and CDR2 sequences are SGHNT and YYREEE (reference sequence). CDR3 region: CASSATSGGSYNEQFF. The CDR3 DNA reads TGTGCCAGCAGCGCGACTAGCGGGGGGTCCTACAATGAGCAGTTCTTC.

The gene calls are TRBV5-1 and TRBJ2-6; D is possibly TRBD1 (5 bases). Germline lookup yields CDR1 SGHRS and CDR2 YFSETQ. The V end lost 0 bases, the J end lost 0 bases, and 13 bases lay between the germline ends. This CDR3 is 18 amino acids long. CDR3 DNA: TGCGCCAGCAGCTTGGACTCTATCGACAGCTCTGGGGCCAACGTCCTGACTTTC. It is translated as CASSLDSIDSSGANVLTF.

The chain joins TRBV6-2 or TRBV6-3 to TRBJ2-4; possibly TRBD1 for D (6 bases). Deletions cut 2 bases from V and 1 base from J, with 21 bases between. The germline gives CDR1 MNHEY, CDR2 SVGEGT. The length of the CDR3 is 19 residues. The chain's CDR3 is CASSYEQGKGEIAKNIQYF. As DNA, the CDR3 is TGTGCCAGCAGTTACGAACAGGGAAAAGGAGAGATTGCCAAAAACATTCAGTACTTC.

The chain couples TRBV6-5 to TRBJ2-7; D is possibly TRBD2 (6 bases). V was shortened by 6 bases and J by 5 bases, with 17 bases between the two germline ends. The CDR3 runs to 14 residues. CDR1 MNHEY and CDR2 SVGAGI come from the germline V gene. Here the CDR3 reads CASSHREGRNEQYF. The CDR3 DNA reads as TGTGCCAGCAGCCACCGAGAGGGGAGGAACGAGCAGTACTTC.

The rearrangement joins TRBV5-4 to TRBJ2-1; maybe TRBD1 (7 bases). V dropped 4 bases and J dropped 9 bases, with 11 bases sitting between them. The CDR3 totals 12 residues. Germline V gives CDR1 SGHNT, CDR2 YYREEE (reference sequence). The CDR3 nucleotides are TGTGCCAGCAGCGGGGGGACAGTTGAGCAGTTCTTC. This gives the protein CASSGGTVEQFF.

This chain links TRBV19 with TRBJ1-4; D is unclear. V shed 4 bases and J shed 7 bases, with 13 bases lying between them. The germline V gene encodes CDR1 LNHDA and CDR2 SQIVND (reference sequence). This CDR3 is 14 amino acids long. The CDR3 coding sequence is TGTGCCAGTAGTAAGGACGGAGGAGGTGAAAAACTGTTTTTT. It encodes CASSKDGGGEKLFF. Looking up the rest from reference TRBV19 and TRBJ1-4 gives the full variable domain: DGGITQSPKYLFRKEGQNVTLSCEQNLNHDAMYWYRQDPGQGLRLIYYSQIVNDFQKGDIAEGYSVSREKKESFPLTVTSAQKNPTAFYLCASSKDGGGEKLFFGSGTQLSVL.

J is TRBJ1-2 and V is TRBV25-1, with D possibly being TRBD1 (5 bases). The germline V gene encodes CDR1 MGHDK and CDR2 SYGVNS. The CDR3 length is 14 residues. V was clipped by 3 bases and J by 7 bases, with 15 bases between them. The CDR3 protein is CASSDGGDFGGYTF. The CDR3 DNA is TGTGCCAGCAGTGATGGGGGGGATTTCGGTGGCTACACCTTC.

V gene TRBV4-1 combines with J gene TRBJ2-7; 7 bases align to TRBD1. The J segment lost 0 bases and the V segment lost 4 bases, leaving 3 bases of the junction unmatched. This CDR3 spans 14 amino acids. The germline CDR1 and CDR2 sequences are MGHRA and YSYEKL. This CDR3 is CASSPTGASYEQYF. CDR3 in DNA: TGCGCCAGCAGCCCCACAGGGGCCTCCTACGAGCAGTACTTC.

This chain uses TRBV24-1 with TRBJ2-7, with 7 bases identical to TRBD1. V lost 4 bases and J lost 5; bases outside the gene matches: 4. The CDR3 totals 13 residues. Germline V gene sequence: CDR1 KGHDR, CDR2 SFDVKD. The CDR3 DNA follows: TGTGCCACCAGTGAGACAGGGAAACACGAGCAGTACTTC. It encodes CATSETGKHEQYF.

The chain joins TRBV5-6 to TRBJ2-3, with 12 bases matching TRBD2. CDR1 and CDR2 from the germline V gene are SGHDT and YYEEEE. There are 15 residues in the CDR3. The V and J ends lost 5 bases and 0 bases, in that order; junction bases with no gene match: 1. In DNA, the CDR3 is TGTGCCAGCAGGGGGACTAGCGGGAGCACAGATACGCAGTATTTT. It codes for CASRGTSGSTDTQYF.

The chain links TRBV2 to TRBJ2-3; D gene uncertain. Trimming took 6 bases from V and 0 from J, leaving 10 bases between them. Germline V lookup: CDR1 SNHLY, CDR2 FYNNEI. The CDR3 has 14 amino acids. CDR3 in DNA: TGTGCCAGCAGGCCTTTGGCTAGCACAGATACGCAGTATTTT. Translated, it gives CASRPLASTDTQYF.

This clone was observed a handful of times. The chain combines TRBV5-1 with TRBJ1-5; a possible D gene is TRBD1 (6 bases). This CDR3 is 17 amino acids long. Germline CDR1 SGHRS, CDR2 YFSETQ. V lost 1 base to trimming and J lost 1 base, with 15 bases between them. CDR3 residues: CASSLTPGHRSNQPQHF. The CDR3 bases are TGCGCCAGCAGCTTGACCCCGGGACACAGGAGCAATCAGCCCCAGCATTTT. Variable domain in full (rest from reference TRBV5-1 and TRBJ1-5): KAGVTQTPRYLIKTRGQQVTLSCSPISGHRSVSWYQQTPGQGLQFLFEYFSETQRNKGNFPGRFSGRQFSNSRSEMNVSTLELGDSALYLCASSLTPGHRSNQPQHFGDGTRLSIL.